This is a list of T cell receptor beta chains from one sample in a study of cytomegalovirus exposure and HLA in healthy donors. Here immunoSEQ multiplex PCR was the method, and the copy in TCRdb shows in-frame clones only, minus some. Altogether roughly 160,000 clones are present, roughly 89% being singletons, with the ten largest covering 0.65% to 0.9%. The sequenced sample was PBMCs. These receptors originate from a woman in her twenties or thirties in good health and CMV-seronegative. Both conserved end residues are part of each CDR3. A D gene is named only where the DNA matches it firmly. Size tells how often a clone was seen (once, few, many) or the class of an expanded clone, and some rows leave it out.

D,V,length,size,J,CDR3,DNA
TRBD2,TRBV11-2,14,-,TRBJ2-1,CASSLTSGGTEQFF,TGTGCCAGCAGCTTAACTAGCGGGGGTACTGAGCAGTTCTTC
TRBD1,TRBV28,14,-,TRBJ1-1,CASSRDSMLRPAFF,TGTGCCAGCAGCCGGGACAGTATGTTGAGGCCAGCTTTCTTT
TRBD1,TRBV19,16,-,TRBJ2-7,CASSSPGQGKSYEQYF,TGTGCCAGTAGTTCCCCCGGACAGGGGAAGTCCTACGAGCAGTACTTC
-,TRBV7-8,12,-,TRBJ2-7,CASSLDTYEQYF,TGTGCCAGCAGCCTGGACACCTACGAGCAGTACTTC
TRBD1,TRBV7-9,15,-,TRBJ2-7,CASSFQGALSYEQYF,TGTGCCAGCAGCTTCCAGGGGGCGTTGTCCTACGAGCAGTACTTC
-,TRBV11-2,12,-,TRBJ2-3,CASSLRLDTQYF,TGTGCCAGCAGCCTGCGACTAGATACGCAGTATTTT
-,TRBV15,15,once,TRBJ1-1,CATSSGQGMNTEAFF,TGTGCCACCAGCAGCGGTCAGGGAATGAACACTGAAGCTTTCTTT
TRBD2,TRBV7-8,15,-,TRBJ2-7,CASRVAGGLGYEQYF,TGTGCCAGCAGGGTAGCGGGGGGGCTGGGGTACGAGCAGTACTTC
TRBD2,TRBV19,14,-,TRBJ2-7,CASSTGGAKYEQYF,TGTGCCAGTAGTACCGGGGGGGCTAAGTACGAGCAGTACTTC
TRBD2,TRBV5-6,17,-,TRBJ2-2,CASSFPGGRLGTGELFF,TGTGCCAGCAGCTTCCCGGGGGGTCGGCTGGGAACCGGGGAGCTGTTTTTT
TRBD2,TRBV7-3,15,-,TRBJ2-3,CASRDSGRETDTQYF,TGTGCCAGCAGAGATAGCGGGAGGGAAACAGATACGCAGTATTTT
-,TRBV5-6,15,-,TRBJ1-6,CASSFAGAMNSPLHF,TGTGCCAGCAGCTTCGCGGGGGCGATGAATTCACCCCTCCACTTT
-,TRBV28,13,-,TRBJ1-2,CASSLGRTGGYTF,TGTGCCAGCAGCTTAGGGAGGACGGGAGGCTACACCTTC
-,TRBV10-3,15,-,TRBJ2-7,CAISELGREVHEQYF,TGTGCCATCAGTGAGTTGGGCAGGGAGGTCCACGAGCAGTACTTC
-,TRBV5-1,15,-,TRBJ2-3,CASILDSTSTDTQYF,TGCGCCAGCATCTTGGACAGTACCTCCACAGATACGCAGTATTTT
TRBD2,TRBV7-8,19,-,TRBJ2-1,CASSSRTSGEFRTYNEQFF,TGTGCCAGCAGCTCCCGGACTAGCGGGGAATTTCGGACCTACAATGAGCAGTTCTTC
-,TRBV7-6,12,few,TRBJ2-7,CASSRVMQEQYF,TGTGCCAGCAGCCGGGTTATGCAGGAGCAGTACTTC
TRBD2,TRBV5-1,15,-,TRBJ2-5,CASSGLAGMQETQYF,TGCGCCAGCAGCGGGCTAGCGGGGATGCAAGAGACCCAGTACTTC
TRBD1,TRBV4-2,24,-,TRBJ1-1,CASSQDTRVFGTGGPKGLKRGAFF,TGTGCCAGCAGCCAAGATACTAGGGTGTTCGGGACAGGGGGCCCTAAAGGCCTTAAACGGGGGGCTTTCTTT
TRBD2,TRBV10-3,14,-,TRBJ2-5,CAISELAGSETQYF,TGTGCCATCAGTGAACTAGCGGGAAGCGAGACCCAGTACTTC
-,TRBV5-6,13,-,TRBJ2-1,CASSLLRYNEQFF,TGTGCCAGCAGCTTACTCCGTTACAATGAGCAGTTCTTC
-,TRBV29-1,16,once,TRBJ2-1,CSVEAGETGSYNEQFF,TGCAGCGTCGAAGCGGGTGAGACTGGATCCTACAATGAGCAGTTCTTC
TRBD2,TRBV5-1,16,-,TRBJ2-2,CASSHGLAGGTGELFF,TGCGCCAGCAGCCACGGACTAGCGGGGGGGACCGGGGAGCTGTTTTTT
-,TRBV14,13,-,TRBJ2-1,CASSQVVYNEQFF,TGTGCCAGCAGCCAAGTCGTGTACAATGAGCAGTTCTTC
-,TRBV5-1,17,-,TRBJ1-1,CASSLERGGFMNTEAFF,TGCGCCAGCAGCTTAGAAAGGGGAGGGTTTATGAACACTGAAGCTTTCTTT
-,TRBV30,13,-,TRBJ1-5,CAWSPPGFQPQHF,TGTGCCTGGAGTCCCCCAGGGTTCCAGCCCCAGCATTTT
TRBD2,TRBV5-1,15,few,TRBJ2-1,CASSLVLAGDNEQFF,TGCGCCAGCAGCTTGGTACTAGCGGGGGACAATGAGCAGTTCTTC
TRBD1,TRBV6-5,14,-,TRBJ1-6,CASRPDRAGSPLHF,TGTGCCAGCAGACCCGACAGGGCGGGATCACCCCTCCACTTT
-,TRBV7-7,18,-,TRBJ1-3,CASSSQSYGTYSGNTIYF,TGTGCCAGCAGCTCCCAGAGTTACGGGACATACTCTGGGAACACCATATATTTT
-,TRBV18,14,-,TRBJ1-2,CASSPPSEGSGYTF,TGTGCCAGCTCACCACCGTCGGAGGGGTCTGGCTACACCTTC
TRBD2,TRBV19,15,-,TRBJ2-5,CASRPSGGFGETQYF,TGTGCCAGCAGACCTAGCGGGGGGTTTGGAGAGACCCAGTACTTC
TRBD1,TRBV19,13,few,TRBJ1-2,CASSRGQGVGYTF,TGTGCCAGTAGCCGGGGACAGGGAGTTGGCTACACCTTC
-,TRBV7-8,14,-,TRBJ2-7,CASSSREGGYEQYF,TGTGCCAGCAGCTCTCGCGAGGGCGGTTACGAGCAGTACTTC
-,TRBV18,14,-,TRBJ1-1,CASSRQSMNTEAFF,TGTGCCAGCTCACGACAGAGCATGAACACTGAAGCTTTCTTT
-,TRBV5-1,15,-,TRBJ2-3,CASSLRGGALDTQYF,TGCGCCAGCAGCCTCAGAGGGGGTGCGTTGGATACGCAGTATTTT
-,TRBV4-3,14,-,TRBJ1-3,CASSQLRGLNTIYF,TGCGCCAGCAGCCAATTAAGGGGATTAAACACCATATATTTT
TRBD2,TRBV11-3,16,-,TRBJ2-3,CASSSGLAGATDTQYF,TGTGCCAGCAGCTCAGGACTAGCGGGGGCAACAGATACGCAGTATTTT
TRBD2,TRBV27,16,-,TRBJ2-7,CASSQLAGAGSYEQYF,TGTGCCAGCAGTCAACTAGCGGGCGCCGGCTCCTACGAGCAGTACTTC
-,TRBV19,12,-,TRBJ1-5,CASGQTNQPQHF,TGTGCCAGCGGACAGACCAATCAGCCCCAGCATTTT
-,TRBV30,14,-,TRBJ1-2,CAWSVGGALYGYTF,TGTGCCTGGAGTGTCGGGGGGGCCCTCTATGGCTACACCTTC
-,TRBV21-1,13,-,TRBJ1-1,CASLPGQGAEAFF,TGTGCCAGCCTCCCGGGACAGGGGGCTGAAGCTTTCTTT
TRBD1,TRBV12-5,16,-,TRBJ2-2,CASARSGQVATGELFF,TGTGCTAGTGCCCGGTCGGGACAGGTCGCCACCGGGGAGCTGTTTTTT
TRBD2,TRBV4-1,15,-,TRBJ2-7,CASSSRTSGSYEQYF,TGCGCCAGCAGCTCACGGACTAGCGGCTCCTACGAGCAGTACTTC
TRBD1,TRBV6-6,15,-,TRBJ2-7,CASSSPTGSSYEQYF,TGTGCCAGCAGTAGCCCGACAGGGTCCTCCTACGAGCAGTACTTC
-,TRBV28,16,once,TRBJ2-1,CASSLPTGDSYNEQFF,TGTGCCAGCAGTTTGCCCACGGGGGACTCCTACAATGAGCAGTTCTTC
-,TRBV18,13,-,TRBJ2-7,CASSPREQAEQYF,TGTGCCAGCTCACCGCGGGAACAGGCCGAGCAGTACTTC
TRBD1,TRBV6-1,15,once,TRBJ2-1,CASSRDRDPHDEQFF,TGTGCCAGCAGCCGGGACAGGGACCCCCACGATGAGCAGTTCTTC
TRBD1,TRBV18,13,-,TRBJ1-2,CASSPDRDYGYTF,TGTGCCAGCTCACCGGACAGGGACTATGGCTACACCTTC
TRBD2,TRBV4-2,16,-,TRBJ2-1,CASSQSETSGDNEQFF,TGTGCCAGCAGCCAATCTGAGACTAGCGGAGACAATGAGCAGTTCTTC
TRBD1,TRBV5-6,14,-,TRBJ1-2,CASSPPDRNYGYTF,TGTGCCAGCAGCCCCCCGGACAGGAACTATGGCTACACCTTC
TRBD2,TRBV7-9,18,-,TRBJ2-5,CASSLGREPAGGQETQYF,TGTGCCAGCAGCTTAGGGCGAGAGCCAGCGGGGGGCCAAGAGACCCAGTACTTC
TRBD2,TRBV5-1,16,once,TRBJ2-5,CASSLILAGGQETQYF,TGCGCCAGCAGCTTGATCCTAGCGGGAGGCCAAGAGACCCAGTACTTC
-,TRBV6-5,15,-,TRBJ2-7,CASSYPDRPPYEQYF,TGTGCCAGCAGTTATCCCGACAGGCCCCCCTACGAGCAGTACTTC